Listed here are 10 T cell receptor beta chains from one sample, sequenced in a study of shared clonotypes between healthy human individuals. The assay was immunoSEQ multiplex PCR, and TCRdb's table has in-frame clones only and misses some. Among some 2,400,000 clones listed, 90% to 96% were seen once. Source material: naive CD4+ T cells sorted from blood. Stated subset: CD45RA+ positively selected. The receptors stem from a man aged 18 to 30 in good health.

The CDR3 coding sequence is TGTGCCAGCAGACTTGCAACCTACGAGCAGTACTTC. Its translation is CASRLATYEQYF. The V gene is TRBV2, the J gene TRBJ2-7; no firm D call. From germline, CDR1 is SNHLY and CDR2 FYNNEI. This CDR3 contains 12 residues. Trimming removed 6 bases at V and 2 bases at J, with 8 bases between.

This clone is a singleton in its sample. The rearrangement uses TRBV18 and TRBJ2-3; D perhaps matches TRBD2 (5 bases). V was clipped by 0 bases and J by 4 bases, with 14 bases between them. Germline V gives CDR1 KGHSH, CDR2 LQKENI. The CDR3 is 16 residues long. The DNA of the CDR3 is TGTGCCAGCTCACCACCCTCCGGCGGGTGGGCAGATACGCAGTATTTT. Protein product: CASSPPSGGWADTQYF.

V is TRBV6-6 and J is TRBJ1-6, with no clear D. CDR1 MNHNY and CDR2 SVGAGI come from the germline V gene (reference sequence). CDR3 length: 13 amino acids. Trimming shortened V by 2 bases and J by 7 bases, and 6 bases separated the two germline ends. In DNA, the CDR3 is TGTGCCAGCAGTTACAGGGAGAATTCACCCCTCCACTTT. This codes for CASSYRENSPLHF.

This clone came up once. The chain couples TRBV11-2 to TRBJ1-2; D uncertain. The V gene's germline CDR1 is SGHAT and CDR2 FQNNGV. This CDR3 has 13 amino acids. V lost 5 bases and J 8 bases, leaving 15 bases between the germline ends. As DNA, the CDR3 is TGTGCCAGCAGCGTCGTCCACTCGGGCGGCTACACCTTC. Residues: CASSVVHSGGYTF. The complete variable domain, with remaining parts taken from reference TRBV11-2 and TRBJ1-2, reads EAGVAQSPRYKIIEKRQSVAFWCNPISGHATLYWYQQILGQGPKLLIQFQNNGVVDDSQLPKDRFSAERLKGVDSTLKIQPAKLEDSAVYLCASSVVHSGGYTFGSGTRLTVV.

Of note for this clone: Other nucleotide sequences from this sample produce the same CDR3. This chain joins TRBV18 and TRBJ1-4; possibly TRBD1 for D (5 bases). V was cut by 0 bases and J by 8 bases, with 13 bases left in between. The germline V gene has CDR1 KGHSH and CDR2 LQKENI. This CDR3 is built from 15 residues. The CDR3 loop is CASSPPGRGGEKLFF. In DNA form, the CDR3 reads TGTGCCAGCTCACCACCGGGTAGGGGTGGAGAAAAACTGTTTTTT. Looking up the rest from reference TRBV18 and TRBJ1-4 gives the full variable domain: NAGVMQNPRHLVRRRGQEARLRCSPMKGHSHVYWYRQLPEEGLKFMVYLQKENIIDESGMPKERFSAEFPKEGPSILRIQQVVRGDSAAYFCASSPPGRGGEKLFFGSGTQLSVL.

The V and J genes are TRBV30 and TRBJ1-5; maybe TRBD1 (5 bases). Per germline, CDR1 GTSNPN and CDR2 SVGIG (reference sequence). The germline V and J ends were trimmed by 0 bases and 0 bases, with 12 bases remaining between them. This CDR3 contains 16 residues. For the CDR3, the DNA is TGTGCCTGGAGTGTCCCGACAGCGAGTAGCAATCAGCCCCAGCATTTT. Translating gives CAWSVPTASSNQPQHF. Combining the CDR3 with reference TRBV30 and TRBJ1-5 gives the whole variable domain SQTIHQWPATLVQPVGSPLSLECTVEGTSNPNLYWYRQAAGRGLQLLFYSVGIGQISSEVPQNLSASRPQDRQFILSSKKLLLSDSGFYLCAWSVPTASSNQPQHFGDGTRLSIL.

Comments on this clone: Additional DNA sequences in this sample encode the identical CDR3. The rearrangement uses TRBV10-3 and TRBJ1-2, with D hard to call. V lost 4 bases and J lost 2, with 8 bases in between. Germline V gene sequence: CDR1 ENHRY, CDR2 SYGVKD. This CDR3 has 13 residues. The CDR3 coding sequence is TGTGCCATCAGTGGAGCAGGAAACTATGGCTACACCTTC. This translates into CAISGAGNYGYTF.

The V and J genes are TRBV4-1 and TRBJ2-7; the D gene is possibly TRBD1 (6 bases). Per the germline V gene, CDR1 is MGHRA and CDR2 is YSYEKL. Trimming removed 5 bases at V and 7 bases at J, with 21 bases between. The CDR3 totals 15 residues. The CDR3 sequence: CASSSTQGQTIEQYF. CDR3 DNA: TGCGCCAGCAGCTCGACGCAGGGGCAGACAATTGAGCAGTACTTC.

V and J are TRBV18 and TRBJ2-2; tentatively, D is TRBD2 (6 bases). From germline, CDR1 is KGHSH and CDR2 LQKENI. The CDR3 sequence is 14 residues long. Trimming took 6 bases from V and 4 from J, leaving 12 bases between them. CDR3: CASSPGLTTGELFF. The DNA of the CDR3 is TGTGCCAGCTCGCCGGGACTTACCACCGGGGAGCTGTTTTTT.

The chain recombines TRBV19 with TRBJ2-7, with 9 bases identical to TRBD2. Germline trimming cut 4 bases from V and 0 bases from J; bases unmatched to any gene: 13. From germline, CDR1 is LNHDA and CDR2 SQIVND (reference sequence). This CDR3 spans 18 amino acids. DNA of the CDR3: TGTGCCAGTAGTAGTGTTAGCGGGAGTGGATCGTCCTCCTACGAGCAGTACTTC. Protein: CASSSVSGSGSSSYEQYF. The whole variable domain, filled in from reference TRBV19 and TRBJ2-7, reads DGGITQSPKYLFRKEGQNVTLSCEQNLNHDAMYWYRQDPGQGLRLIYYSQIVNDFQKGDIAEGYSVSREKKESFPLTVTSAQKNPTAFYLCASSSVSGSGSSSYEQYFGPGTRLTVT.